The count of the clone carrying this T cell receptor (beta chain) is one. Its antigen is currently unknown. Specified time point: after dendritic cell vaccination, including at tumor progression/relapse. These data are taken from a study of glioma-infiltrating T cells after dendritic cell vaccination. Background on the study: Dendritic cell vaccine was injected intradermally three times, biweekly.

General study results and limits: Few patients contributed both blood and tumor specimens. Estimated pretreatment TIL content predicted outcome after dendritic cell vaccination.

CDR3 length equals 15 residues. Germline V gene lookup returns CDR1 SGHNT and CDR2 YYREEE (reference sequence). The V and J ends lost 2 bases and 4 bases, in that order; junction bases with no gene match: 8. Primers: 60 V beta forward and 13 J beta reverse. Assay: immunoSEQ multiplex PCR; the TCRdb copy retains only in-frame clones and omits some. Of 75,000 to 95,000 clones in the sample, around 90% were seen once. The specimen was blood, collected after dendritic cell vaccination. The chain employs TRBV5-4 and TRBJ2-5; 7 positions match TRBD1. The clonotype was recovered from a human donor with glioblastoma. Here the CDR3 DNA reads TGTGCCAGCAGCTTAGGGGGCAGCCTGGCAGAGACCCAGTACTTC. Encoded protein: CASSLGGSLAETQYF.